This T cell receptor beta chain came from a study of spatial heterogeneity in lung cancer. Study context: Those follow-up PBMC samples that were available underwent sequencing, at a median interval of around two years following resection. Notes on the study in general: Ubiquitous expanded tumor TCRs were observed in blood more at resection than follow-up.

Time point denoted: blood at routine non-recurrence follow-up after resection. The authors sequenced whole RNA from tumor, nontumor lung or frozen PBMC without sorting. Each CDR3 protein gets one entry after TCRdb re-called the 5' RACE reads with MiXCR. This table has roughly 120,000 distinct CDR3 sequences, 9% to 15% appearing once. Trimming pared 1 base from V and 7 bases from J, leaving 14 bases between. Germline values: CDR1 SGHRS, CDR2 YFSETQ. This CDR3 has 14 residues. In regard to this clonotype: Its antigen is as yet unknown.

The sequencing used PBMCs, collected at follow-up. The chain joins TRBV5-1 to TRBJ1-1, with a possible D match to TRBD1 (5 bases). The receptor was derived from a male donor with early-stage non-small cell lung cancer. CDR3 sequence: CASSLKSGTVEAFF. The CDR3 DNA is TGCGCCAGCAGCTTGAAATCCGGGACGGTTGAAGCTTTCTTT.